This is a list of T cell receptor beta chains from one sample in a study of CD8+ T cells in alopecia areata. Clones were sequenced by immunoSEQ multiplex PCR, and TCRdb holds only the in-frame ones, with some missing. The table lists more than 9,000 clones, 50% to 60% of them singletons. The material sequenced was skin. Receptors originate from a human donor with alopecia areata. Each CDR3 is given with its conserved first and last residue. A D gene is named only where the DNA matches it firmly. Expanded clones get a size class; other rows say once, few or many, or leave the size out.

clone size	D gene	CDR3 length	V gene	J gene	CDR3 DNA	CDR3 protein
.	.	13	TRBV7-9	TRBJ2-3	TGTGCCAGCAGCTCCCTTGGGGGGGATACGCAGTATTTT	CASSSLGGDTQYF
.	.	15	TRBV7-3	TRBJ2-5	TGTGCCAGCAGCCCGCAGGGGGGACTAACAGAGACCCAGTACTTC	CASSPQGGLTETQYF
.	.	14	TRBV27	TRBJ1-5	TGTGCCAGCAGTTTAGGGGCCCGAAATCAGCCCCAGCATTTT	CASSLGARNQPQHF
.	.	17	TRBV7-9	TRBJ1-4	TGTGCCAGCAGCTCGGGGTGGGCAGCCGCAACTAATGAAAAACTGTTTTTT	CASSSGWAAATNEKLFF
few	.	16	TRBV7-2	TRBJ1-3	TGTGCCAGCAGCTTAGCGACCGGCCTCTCTGGAAACACCATATATTTT	CASSLATGLSGNTIYF
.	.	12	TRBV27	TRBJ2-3	TGTGCCAGCAGTTTAGGGTGGGATACGCAGTATTTT	CASSLGWDTQYF
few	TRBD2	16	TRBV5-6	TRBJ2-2	TGTGCCAGCAGCTCCCAGGGCTGGGGGGGCACCGGGGAGCTGTTTTTT	CASSSQGWGGTGELFF
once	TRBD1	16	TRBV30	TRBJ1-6	TGTGCCTGGAGCCGTGAACGGGACAGGGGTTATTCACCCCTCCACTTT	CAWSRERDRGYSPLHF
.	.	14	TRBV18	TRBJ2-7	TGTGCCAGCTCCCCCTCCAGGGGCGGCTACGAGCAGTACTTC	CASSPSRGGYEQYF
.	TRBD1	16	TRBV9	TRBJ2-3	TGTGCCAGCAGCCCCAAGACAGGGGGCATCACAGATACGCAGTATTTT	CASSPKTGGITDTQYF
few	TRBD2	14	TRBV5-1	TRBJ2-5	TGCGCCAGCAGCGAGCGGGGGAACCAAGAGACCCAGTACTTC	CASSERGNQETQYF
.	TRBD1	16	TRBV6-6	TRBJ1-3	TGTGCCAGCAGCTTCGGACAGGGTGACTCTGGAAACACCATATATTTT	CASSFGQGDSGNTIYF
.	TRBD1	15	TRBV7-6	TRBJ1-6	TGTGCCAGCAGCTTAGTGGACAGGGGAAATTCACCCCTCCACTTT	CASSLVDRGNSPLHF
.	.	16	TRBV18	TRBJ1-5	TGTGCCAGCTCACCACCATCTGCCCGCGGCAATCAGCCCCAGCATTTT	CASSPPSARGNQPQHF
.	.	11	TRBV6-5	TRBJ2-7	TGTGCCAGCGGGGACGGCTACGAGCAGTACTTC	CASGDGYEQYF
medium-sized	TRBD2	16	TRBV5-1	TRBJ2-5	TGCGCCAGCAGCTTAACGAGCGGGGGGACCCAAGAGACCCAGTACTTC	CASSLTSGGTQETQYF
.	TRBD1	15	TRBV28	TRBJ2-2	TGTGCCAGCAGTTTCCGGGACAGGGGTCCCGGGGAGCTGTTTTTT	CASSFRDRGPGELFF
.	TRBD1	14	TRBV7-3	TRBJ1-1	TGTGCCAGCAGCCGTACCGGGACAGGGACTGAAGCTTTCTTT	CASSRTGTGTEAFF
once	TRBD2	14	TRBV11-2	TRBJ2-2	TGTGCCAGCAGCTTTGGTAGCGGGGCCGGGGAGCTGTTTTTT	CASSFGSGAGELFF
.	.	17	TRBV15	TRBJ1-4	TGTGCCACCAGCAGAGATTGGTTCCCCAGACTTAATGAAAAACTGTTTTTT	CATSRDWFPRLNEKLFF
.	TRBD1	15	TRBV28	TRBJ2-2	TGTGCCAGCAGCTCGACAGGGGCGGGCACCGGGGAGCTGTTTTTT	CASSSTGAGTGELFF
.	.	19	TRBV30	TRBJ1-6	TGTGCCTGGAGTGTACGAGGGTCCTCAAGCTCCTCCTATAATTCACCCCTCCACTTT	CAWSVRGSSSSSYNSPLHF
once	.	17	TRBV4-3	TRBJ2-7	TGCGCCAGCAGCCAAGACCGGGCTAGTTTTAGGGCCTACGAGCAGTACTTC	CASSQDRASFRAYEQYF
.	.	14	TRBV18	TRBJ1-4	TGTGCCAGCTCGGCGGGGGCGACAAATGAAAAACTGTTTTTT	CASSAGATNEKLFF
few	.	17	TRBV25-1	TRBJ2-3	TGTGCCAGCAGTGAATATCCCGACTGGCGCCCGGCGGATACGCAGTATTTT	CASSEYPDWRPADTQYF
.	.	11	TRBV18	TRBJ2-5	TGTGCCAGCTCAGAACAAGAGACCCAGTACTTC	CASSEQETQYF
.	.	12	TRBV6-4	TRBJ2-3	TGTGCCAGCAGTGACAACCCCGATACGCAGTATTTT	CASSDNPDTQYF